These T cell receptor beta chains were read from a single sample in a study of spatial heterogeneity in lung cancer. MiXCR was run by TCRdb on the 5' RACE reads, yielding one entry per CDR3 protein. Among about 21,000 distinct CDR3 sequences, around 5.3% were seen once, and the ten largest hold 30% to 40%. Sequencing used PBMCs, obtained at surgery. The origin of the receptors is a male donor with early-stage non-small cell lung cancer. Each CDR3 is given with its conserved first and last residue. A D gene is named only where the DNA matches it firmly. The listing skips clone size in some rows; elsewhere it reads once, few, many or a size class.

J gene: TRBJ2-5
clone size: many
D gene: .
V gene: TRBV7-2
CDR3 protein: CASSHGPNQETQYF
CDR3 DNA: TGTGCCAGCAGCCACGGACCGAACCAAGAGACCCAGTACTTC

J gene: TRBJ2-3
clone size: .
D gene: .
V gene: TRBV7-2
CDR3 protein: CASSHRDQPQYF
CDR3 DNA: TGTGCCAGCAGCCACAGGGATCAGCCCCAGTATTTT

J gene: TRBJ1-4
clone size: medium-sized
D gene: TRBD1
V gene: TRBV28
CDR3 protein: CASSDRGRTNEKLFF
CDR3 DNA: TGTGCCAGCAGCGACAGGGGGCGAACTAATGAAAAACTGTTTTTT

J gene: TRBJ1-5
clone size: .
D gene: .
V gene: TRBV6-1
CDR3 protein: CASSGRAGQPQHF
CDR3 DNA: TGTGCCAGCAGTGGCAGGGCTGGTCAGCCCCAGCATTTT

J gene: TRBJ2-5
clone size: many
D gene: .
V gene: TRBV2
CDR3 protein: CASFPRTGSRETQYF
CDR3 DNA: TGTGCCAGTTTTCCCCGCACAGGCTCGAGGGAGACCCAGTACTTC

J gene: TRBJ1-2
clone size: many
D gene: .
V gene: TRBV5-1
CDR3 protein: CASSLAGWDYGYTF
CDR3 DNA: TGCGCCAGCAGCTTGGCCGGATGGGACTATGGCTACACCTTC

J gene: TRBJ2-1
clone size: many
D gene: .
V gene: TRBV27
CDR3 protein: CASSSPGPLAEQFF
CDR3 DNA: TGTGCCAGCAGTTCCCCCGGCCCTCTAGCCGAGCAGTTCTTC

J gene: TRBJ2-1
clone size: many
D gene: .
V gene: TRBV6-5
CDR3 protein: CASRTVGRNEQFF
CDR3 DNA: TGTGCCAGCAGGACGGTAGGACGCAATGAGCAGTTCTTC

J gene: TRBJ2-2
clone size: many
D gene: .
V gene: TRBV9
CDR3 protein: CASSWGGGELFF
CDR3 DNA: TGTGCCAGCAGTTGGGGCGGCGGGGAGCTGTTTTTT

J gene: TRBJ2-5
clone size: many
D gene: .
V gene: TRBV5-1
CDR3 protein: CASSLGQETQYF
CDR3 DNA: TGCGCCAGCAGCTTGGGCCAAGAGACCCAGTACTTC

J gene: TRBJ2-7
clone size: many
D gene: TRBD2
V gene: TRBV5-1
CDR3 protein: CASSSPGLAGEGKAF
CDR3 DNA: TGCGCCAGCAGCTCGCCGGGACTAGCGGGAGAAGGGAAGGCGTTC

J gene: TRBJ2-7
clone size: many
D gene: .
V gene: TRBV7-8
CDR3 protein: CASSFLGALYEQYF
CDR3 DNA: TGTGCCAGCAGCTTTCTAGGCGCTCTCTACGAGCAGTACTTC

J gene: TRBJ2-2
clone size: many
D gene: .
V gene: TRBV24-1
CDR3 protein: CATSDFRRSGELFF
CDR3 DNA: TGTGCCACCAGTGATTTCAGGAGGTCGGGGGAGCTGTTTTTT

J gene: TRBJ2-5
clone size: many
D gene: TRBD1
V gene: TRBV28
CDR3 protein: CASTRTGWGETQYF
CDR3 DNA: TGTGCCAGCACCAGGACAGGGTGGGGGGAGACCCAGTACTTC

J gene: TRBJ1-3
clone size: many
D gene: TRBD1
V gene: TRBV11-2
CDR3 protein: CASSPWTGLSGNTIYF
CDR3 DNA: TGTGCCAGCAGCCCGTGGACAGGCCTCTCTGGAAACACCATATATTTT

J gene: TRBJ2-2
clone size: many
D gene: .
V gene: TRBV5-1
CDR3 protein: CASSSDSNTGELFF
CDR3 DNA: TGCGCCAGCAGCTCTGACTCGAACACCGGGGAGCTGTTTTTT

J gene: TRBJ1-5
clone size: many
D gene: .
V gene: TRBV19
CDR3 protein: CASSNRVHYTNSNQPQHF
CDR3 DNA: TGTGCCAGTAGTAACAGGGTCCATTACACCAATAGCAATCAGCCCCAGCATTTT

J gene: TRBJ1-5
clone size: few
D gene: .
V gene: TRBV18
CDR3 protein: CASSLASVEPQHF
CDR3 DNA: TGTGCCAGCTCCTTAGCGTCGGTTGAGCCCCAGCATTTT

J gene: TRBJ1-2
clone size: .
D gene: .
V gene: TRBV18
CDR3 protein: CASSPTGPGGYTF
CDR3 DNA: TGTGCCAGCTCACCAACAGGGCCTGGTGGCTACACCTTC

J gene: TRBJ2-1
clone size: many
D gene: .
V gene: TRBV5-1
CDR3 protein: CASVGGRGGGSYNEQFF
CDR3 DNA: TGCGCCAGCGTAGGGGGCCGGGGAGGCGGCTCCTACAATGAGCAGTTCTTC

J gene: TRBJ2-3
clone size: .
D gene: TRBD1
V gene: TRBV20-1
CDR3 protein: CSASQGVSEDTQYF
CDR3 DNA: TGCAGTGCTAGTCAGGGGGTTTCGGAAGATACGCAGTATTTT

J gene: TRBJ2-7
clone size: many
D gene: .
V gene: TRBV30
CDR3 protein: CAWSLSYYEQYF
CDR3 DNA: TGTGCCTGGAGTTTAAGCTACTACGAGCAGTACTTC

J gene: TRBJ2-3
clone size: many
D gene: .
V gene: TRBV24-1
CDR3 protein: CATSDWGDTQYF
CDR3 DNA: TGTGCCACCAGTGATTGGGGAGATACGCAGTATTTT

J gene: TRBJ2-1
clone size: many
D gene: TRBD2
V gene: TRBV7-2
CDR3 protein: CASSLEFSGGHEQFF
CDR3 DNA: TGTGCCAGCAGCTTAGAGTTTAGCGGGGGGCATGAGCAGTTCTTC

J gene: TRBJ2-1
clone size: .
D gene: TRBD1
V gene: TRBV7-6
CDR3 protein: CASSLDRNPYNEQFF
CDR3 DNA: TGTGCCAGCAGCTTGGACAGGAACCCCTACAATGAGCAGTTCTTC

J gene: TRBJ2-7
clone size: many
D gene: .
V gene: TRBV7-6
CDR3 protein: CASSLGVGQDEQYF
CDR3 DNA: TGTGCCAGCAGCTTAGGTGTAGGGCAGGACGAGCAGTACTTC

J gene: TRBJ1-1
clone size: many
D gene: TRBD1
V gene: TRBV4-3
CDR3 protein: CASSLGTENTEAFF
CDR3 DNA: TGCGCCAGCAGCCTTGGGACAGAGAACACTGAAGCTTTCTTT

J gene: TRBJ2-4
clone size: .
D gene: .
V gene: TRBV7-8
CDR3 protein: CASSLVASAKNIQYF
CDR3 DNA: TGTGCCAGCAGCTTAGTGGCCTCCGCCAAAAACATTCAGTACTTC

J gene: TRBJ2-7
clone size: many
D gene: .
V gene: TRBV5-6
CDR3 protein: CASSSLSWREYF
CDR3 DNA: TGTGCCAGCAGCTCCCTATCTTGGAGGGAGTACTTC

J gene: TRBJ2-3
clone size: many
D gene: .
V gene: TRBV20-1
CDR3 protein: CSARGPGPDTQYF
CDR3 DNA: TGCAGTGCTAGAGGGCCTGGCCCAGATACGCAGTATTTT

J gene: TRBJ2-1
clone size: many
D gene: .
V gene: TRBV11-3
CDR3 protein: CASSSGSAYNEQFF
CDR3 DNA: TGTGCCAGCAGCTCCGGGTCGGCCTACAATGAGCAGTTCTTC

J gene: TRBJ2-2
clone size: many
D gene: .
V gene: TRBV3-1
CDR3 protein: CASSLGVGAGGELFF
CDR3 DNA: TGTGCCAGCAGCCTAGGGGTCGGGGCAGGCGGGGAGCTGTTTTTT

J gene: TRBJ1-5
clone size: many
D gene: TRBD1
V gene: TRBV7-2
CDR3 protein: CASSLEIQGADSNQPQHF
CDR3 DNA: TGTGCCAGCAGCTTAGAAATCCAGGGGGCTGATAGCAATCAGCCCCAGCATTTT

J gene: TRBJ2-7
clone size: few
D gene: TRBD2
V gene: TRBV24-1
CDR3 protein: CATTGTSGTYEQYF
CDR3 DNA: TGTGCCACCACCGGGACTAGCGGTACCTACGAGCAGTACTTC

J gene: TRBJ1-2
clone size: many
D gene: .
V gene: TRBV7-2
CDR3 protein: CASSLSGGSGYGYTF
CDR3 DNA: TGTGCCAGCAGTCTGTCGGGGGGTAGTGGGTATGGCTACACCTTC

J gene: TRBJ2-3
clone size: many
D gene: TRBD2
V gene: TRBV5-1
CDR3 protein: CASSLGGRPTDTQYF
CDR3 DNA: TGCGCCAGCAGCTTGGGCGGGAGGCCCACAGATACGCAGTATTTT

J gene: TRBJ2-7
clone size: .
D gene: TRBD2
V gene: TRBV6-6
CDR3 protein: CASSPGTSVAYEQYF
CDR3 DNA: TGTGCCAGCAGTCCTGGGACTAGCGTAGCCTACGAGCAGTACTTC

J gene: TRBJ2-3
clone size: many
D gene: .
V gene: TRBV30
CDR3 protein: CASGGPHTQYF
CDR3 DNA: TGTGCTTCCGGAGGGCCACATACGCAGTATTTT

J gene: TRBJ2-3
clone size: medium-sized
D gene: .
V gene: TRBV14
CDR3 protein: CASSQGFGPLNTQYF
CDR3 DNA: TGTGCCAGCAGCCAGGGCTTCGGACCCCTGAATACGCAGTATTTT

J gene: TRBJ2-5
clone size: many
D gene: TRBD2
V gene: TRBV7-3
CDR3 protein: CASSPSGGATGQETQYF
CDR3 DNA: TGTGCCAGCAGCCCGTCGGGGGGAGCCACGGGGCAAGAGACCCAGTACTTC

J gene: TRBJ1-2
clone size: many
D gene: TRBD1
V gene: TRBV20-1
CDR3 protein: CSAQKGTRTGLYGYTF
CDR3 DNA: TGCAGTGCTCAAAAGGGGACACGGACAGGCCTATATGGCTACACCTTC

J gene: TRBJ2-7
clone size: .
D gene: .
V gene: TRBV20-1
CDR3 protein: CSVPTGINYEQYF
CDR3 DNA: TGCAGTGTCCCGACAGGCATTAACTACGAGCAGTACTTC

J gene: TRBJ2-1
clone size: many
D gene: .
V gene: TRBV27
CDR3 protein: CASSLRGQDEQFF
CDR3 DNA: TGTGCCAGCAGTTTACGGGGGCAGGATGAGCAGTTCTTC